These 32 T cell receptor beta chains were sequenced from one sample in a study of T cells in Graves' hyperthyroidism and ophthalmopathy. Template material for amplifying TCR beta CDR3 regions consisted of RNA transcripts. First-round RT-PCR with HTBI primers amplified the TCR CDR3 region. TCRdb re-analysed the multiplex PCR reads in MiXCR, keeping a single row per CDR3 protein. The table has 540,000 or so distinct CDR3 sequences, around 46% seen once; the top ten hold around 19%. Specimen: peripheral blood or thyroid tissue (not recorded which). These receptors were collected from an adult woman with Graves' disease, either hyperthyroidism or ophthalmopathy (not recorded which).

CDR3 bases: TGTGCCAGCAGCTTAGGGGCCCAGCATTTT. Protein sequence: CASSLGAQHF. V and J are TRBV7-2 and TRBJ1-5; D is uncertain. The germline gives CDR1 SGHTA, CDR2 FQGNSA. The ends were cut back, 1 base at V and 11 bases at J, with 3 bases in the middle. This CDR3 has 10 residues.

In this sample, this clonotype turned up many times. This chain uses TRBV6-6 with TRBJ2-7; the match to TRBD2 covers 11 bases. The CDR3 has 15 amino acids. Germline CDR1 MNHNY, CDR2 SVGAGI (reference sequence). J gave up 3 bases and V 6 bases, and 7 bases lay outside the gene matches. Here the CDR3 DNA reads TGTGCCAGCAGACTTAGCGGGAGGGGTATCTACGAGCAGTACTTC. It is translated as CASRLSGRGIYEQYF.

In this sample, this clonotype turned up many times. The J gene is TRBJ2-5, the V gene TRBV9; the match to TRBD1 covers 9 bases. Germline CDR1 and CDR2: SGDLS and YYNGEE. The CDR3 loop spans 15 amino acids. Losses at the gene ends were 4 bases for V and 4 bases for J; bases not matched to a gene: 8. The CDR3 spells CASSLWTGVRETQYF. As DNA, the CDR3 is TGTGCCAGCAGCTTATGGACAGGGGTCCGAGAGACCCAGTACTTC.

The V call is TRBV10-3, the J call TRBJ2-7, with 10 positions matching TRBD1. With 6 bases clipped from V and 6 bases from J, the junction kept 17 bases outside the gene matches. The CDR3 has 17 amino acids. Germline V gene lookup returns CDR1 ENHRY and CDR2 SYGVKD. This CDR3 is CAISERPGQGFSGEQYF. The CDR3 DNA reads TGTGCCATCAGCGAACGGCCGGGACAGGGGTTTAGTGGCGAGCAGTACTTC.

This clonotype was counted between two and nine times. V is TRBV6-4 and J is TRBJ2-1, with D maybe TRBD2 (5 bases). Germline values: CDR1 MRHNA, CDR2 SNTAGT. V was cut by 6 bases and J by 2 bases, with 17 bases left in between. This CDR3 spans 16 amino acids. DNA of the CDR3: TGTGCCAGCAGCCCCTCGGCGGGTTCAACCTACAATGAGCAGTTCTTC. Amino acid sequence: CASSPSAGSTYNEQFF.

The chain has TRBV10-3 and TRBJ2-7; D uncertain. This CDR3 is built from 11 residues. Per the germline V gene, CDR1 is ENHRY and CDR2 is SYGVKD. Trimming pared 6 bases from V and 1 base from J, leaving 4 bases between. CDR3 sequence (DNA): TGTGCCATCAGAGAATCCTACGAGCAGTACTTC. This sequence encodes CAIRESYEQYF.

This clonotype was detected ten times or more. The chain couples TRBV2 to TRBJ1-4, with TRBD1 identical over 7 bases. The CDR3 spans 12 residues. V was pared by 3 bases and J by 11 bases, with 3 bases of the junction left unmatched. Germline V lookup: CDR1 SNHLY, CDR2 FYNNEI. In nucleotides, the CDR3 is TGTGCCAGCAGTGACACAGGGGATAAACTGTTTTTT. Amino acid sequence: CASSDTGDKLFF.

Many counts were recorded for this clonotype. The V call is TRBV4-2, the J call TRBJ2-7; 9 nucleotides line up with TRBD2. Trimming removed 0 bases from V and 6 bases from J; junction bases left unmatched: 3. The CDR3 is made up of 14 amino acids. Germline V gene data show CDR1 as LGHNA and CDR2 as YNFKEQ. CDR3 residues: CASSQEAGGPEQYF. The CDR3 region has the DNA TGTGCCAGCAGCCAAGAGGCGGGAGGGCCCGAGCAGTACTTC.

CDR3 residues: CASSSGQGFGYGELFF. In DNA, the CDR3 is TGCGCCAGCAGCTCGGGACAGGGGTTCGGGTACGGGGAGCTGTTTTTT. The V gene is TRBV5-1, the J gene TRBJ2-2; TRBD1 agrees at 10 bases. This CDR3 has 16 amino acids. Per germline, CDR1 SGHRS and CDR2 YFSETQ. Losses at the gene ends were 3 bases for V and 7 bases for J; bases not matched to a gene: 9.

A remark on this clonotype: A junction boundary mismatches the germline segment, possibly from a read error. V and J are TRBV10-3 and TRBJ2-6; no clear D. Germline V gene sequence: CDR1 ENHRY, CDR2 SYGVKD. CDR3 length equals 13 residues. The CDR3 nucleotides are TGTGCCATCAGTGACCAAGGAACTATCACTGAAGCTTTC. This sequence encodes CAISDQGTITEAF.

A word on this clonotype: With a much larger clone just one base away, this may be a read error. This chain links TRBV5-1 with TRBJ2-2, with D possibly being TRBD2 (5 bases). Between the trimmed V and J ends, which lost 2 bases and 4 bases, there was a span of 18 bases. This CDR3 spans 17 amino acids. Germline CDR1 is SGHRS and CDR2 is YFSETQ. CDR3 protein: CASSFQLTTPGTGELFF. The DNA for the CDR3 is TGCGCCAGCAGCTTCCAATTGACTACTCCGGGCACCGGGGAGCTGTTTTTT. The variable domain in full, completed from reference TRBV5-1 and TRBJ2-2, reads KAGVTQTPRYLIKTRGQQVTLSCSPISGHRSVSWYQQTPGQGLQFLFEYFSETQRNKGNFPGRFSGRQFSNSRSEMNVSTLELGDSALYLCASSFQLTTPGTGELFFGEGSRLTVL.

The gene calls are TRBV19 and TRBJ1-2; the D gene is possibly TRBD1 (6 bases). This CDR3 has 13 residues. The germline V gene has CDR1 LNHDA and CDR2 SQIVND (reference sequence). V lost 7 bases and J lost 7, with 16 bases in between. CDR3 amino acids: CASTQGRFGGYTF. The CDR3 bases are TGTGCCAGTACACAGGGACGTTTCGGTGGCTACACCTTC.

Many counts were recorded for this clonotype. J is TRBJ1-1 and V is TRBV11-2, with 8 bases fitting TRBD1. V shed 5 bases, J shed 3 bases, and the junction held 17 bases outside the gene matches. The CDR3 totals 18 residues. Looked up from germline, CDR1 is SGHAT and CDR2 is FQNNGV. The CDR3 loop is CASSPTPGQGPGDTEAFF. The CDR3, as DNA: TGTGCCAGCAGCCCGACCCCAGGACAGGGCCCAGGAGACACTGAAGCTTTCTTT. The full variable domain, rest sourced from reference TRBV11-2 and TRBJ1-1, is EAGVAQSPRYKIIEKRQSVAFWCNPISGHATLYWYQQILGQGPKLLIQFQNNGVVDDSQLPKDRFSAERLKGVDSTLKIQPAKLEDSAVYLCASSPTPGQGPGDTEAFFGQGTRLTVV.

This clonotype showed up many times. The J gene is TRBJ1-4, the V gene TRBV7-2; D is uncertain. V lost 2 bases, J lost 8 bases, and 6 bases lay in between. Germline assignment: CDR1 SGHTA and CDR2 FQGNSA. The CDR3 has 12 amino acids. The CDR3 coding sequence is TGTGCCAGCAGCTTAAGGCGCGAAAAACTGTTTTTT. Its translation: CASSLRREKLFF.

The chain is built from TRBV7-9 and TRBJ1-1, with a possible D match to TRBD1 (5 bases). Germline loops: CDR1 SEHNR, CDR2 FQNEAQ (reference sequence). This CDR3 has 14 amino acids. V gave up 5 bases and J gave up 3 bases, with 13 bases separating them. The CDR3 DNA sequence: TGTGCCAGCAGCCCTCCGATGGGGGACACTGAAGCTTTCTTT. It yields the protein CASSPPMGDTEAFF.

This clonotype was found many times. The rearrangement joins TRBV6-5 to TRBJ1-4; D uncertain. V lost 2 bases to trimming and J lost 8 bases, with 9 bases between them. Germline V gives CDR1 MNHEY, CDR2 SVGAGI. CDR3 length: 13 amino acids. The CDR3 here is CASSYLHTEKLFF. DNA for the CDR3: TGTGCCAGCAGTTACCTCCACACGGAAAAACTGTTTTTT.

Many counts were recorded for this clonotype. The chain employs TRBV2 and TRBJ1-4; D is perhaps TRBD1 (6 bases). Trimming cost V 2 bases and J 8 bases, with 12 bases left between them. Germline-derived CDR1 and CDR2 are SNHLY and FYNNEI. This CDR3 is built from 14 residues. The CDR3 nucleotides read TGTGCCAGCAGTGAAAGGGGGGCGCGGGAAAAACTGTTTTTT. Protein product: CASSERGAREKLFF.

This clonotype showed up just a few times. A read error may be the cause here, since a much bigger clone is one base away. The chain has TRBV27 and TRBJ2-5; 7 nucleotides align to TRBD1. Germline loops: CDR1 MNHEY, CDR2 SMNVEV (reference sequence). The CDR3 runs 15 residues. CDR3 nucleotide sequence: TGTGCCGGCAGTTTACAGGGGTTATTACAAGAGACCCAGTACTTC. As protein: CAGSLQGLLQETQYF.

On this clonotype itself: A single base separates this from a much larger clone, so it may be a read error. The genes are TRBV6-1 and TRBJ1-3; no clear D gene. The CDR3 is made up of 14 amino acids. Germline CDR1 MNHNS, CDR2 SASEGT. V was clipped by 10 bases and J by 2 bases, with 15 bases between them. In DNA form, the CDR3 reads TGTGCCAACGAGCGGCGGACCCCTGGAAACACCATATATTTT. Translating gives CANERRTPGNTIYF.

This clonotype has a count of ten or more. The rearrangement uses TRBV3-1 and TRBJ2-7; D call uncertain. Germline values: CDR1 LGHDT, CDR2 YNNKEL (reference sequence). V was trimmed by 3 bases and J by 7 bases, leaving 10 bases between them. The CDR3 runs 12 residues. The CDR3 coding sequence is TGTGCCAGCAGCCAGGACCGGTGGGAGCAGTACTTC. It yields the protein CASSQDRWEQYF.

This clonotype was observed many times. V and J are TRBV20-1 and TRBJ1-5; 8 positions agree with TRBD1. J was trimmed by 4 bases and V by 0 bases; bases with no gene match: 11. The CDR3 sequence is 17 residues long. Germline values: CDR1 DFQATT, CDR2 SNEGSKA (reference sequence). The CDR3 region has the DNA TGCAGTGCTAGAGAGCTCATTCCGGACAGGGTTAATCAGCCCCAGCATTTT. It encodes CSARELIPDRVNQPQHF.

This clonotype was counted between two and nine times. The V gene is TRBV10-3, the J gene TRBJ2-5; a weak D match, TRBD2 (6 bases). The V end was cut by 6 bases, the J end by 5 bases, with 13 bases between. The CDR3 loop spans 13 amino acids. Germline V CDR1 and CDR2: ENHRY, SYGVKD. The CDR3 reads CAIREGMMETQYF. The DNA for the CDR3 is TGTGCCATCAGGGAGGGGATGATGGAGACCCAGTACTTC.

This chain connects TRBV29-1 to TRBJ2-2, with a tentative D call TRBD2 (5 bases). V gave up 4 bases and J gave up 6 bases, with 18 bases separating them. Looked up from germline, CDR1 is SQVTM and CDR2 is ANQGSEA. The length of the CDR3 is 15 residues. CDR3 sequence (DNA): TGCAGCGTTGCTAGCTGGAGCCCGGTTCCCGGGGAGCTGTTTTTT. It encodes CSVASWSPVPGELFF.

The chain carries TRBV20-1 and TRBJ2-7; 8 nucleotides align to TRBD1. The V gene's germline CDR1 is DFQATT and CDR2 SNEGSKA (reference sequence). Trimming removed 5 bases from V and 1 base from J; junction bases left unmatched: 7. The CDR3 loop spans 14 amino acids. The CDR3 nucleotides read TGCAGTGCTCCTGGTCGGACAGGGTCCTACGAGCAGTACTTC. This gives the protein CSAPGRTGSYEQYF.

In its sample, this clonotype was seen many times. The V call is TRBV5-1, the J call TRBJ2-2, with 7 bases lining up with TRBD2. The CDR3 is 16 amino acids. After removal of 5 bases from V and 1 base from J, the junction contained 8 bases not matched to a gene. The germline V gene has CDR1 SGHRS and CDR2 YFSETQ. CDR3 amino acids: CASRPQQRGNTGELFF. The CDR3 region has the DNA TGCGCCAGCAGACCTCAACAGCGGGGGAACACCGGGGAGCTGTTTTTT.

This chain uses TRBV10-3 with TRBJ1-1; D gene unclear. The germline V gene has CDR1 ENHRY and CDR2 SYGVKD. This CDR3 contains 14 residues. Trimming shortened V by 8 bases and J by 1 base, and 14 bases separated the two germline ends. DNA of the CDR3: TGTGCCATCGCTCCCGACTGGGCGAACACTGAAGCTTTCTTT. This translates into CAIAPDWANTEAFF.

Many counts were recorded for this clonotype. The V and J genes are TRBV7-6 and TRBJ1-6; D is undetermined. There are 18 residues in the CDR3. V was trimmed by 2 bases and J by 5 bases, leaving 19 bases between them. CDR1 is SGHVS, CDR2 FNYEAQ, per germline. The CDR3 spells CASSLHHRHTNDNSPLHF. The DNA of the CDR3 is TGTGCCAGCAGCTTACACCACCGCCACACCAACGATAATTCACCCCTCCACTTT.

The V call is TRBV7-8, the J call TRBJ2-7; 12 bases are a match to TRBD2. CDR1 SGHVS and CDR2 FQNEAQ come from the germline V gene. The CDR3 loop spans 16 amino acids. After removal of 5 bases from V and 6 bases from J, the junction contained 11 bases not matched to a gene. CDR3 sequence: CASSPRLAGARGEQYF. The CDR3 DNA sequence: TGTGCCAGCAGCCCCAGACTAGCGGGAGCGAGAGGCGAGCAGTACTTC. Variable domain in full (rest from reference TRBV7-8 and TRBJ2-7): GAGVSQSPRYKVAKRGQDVALRCDPISGHVSLFWYQQALGQGPEFLTYFQNEAQLDKSGLPSDRFFAERPEGSVSTLKIQRTQQEDSAVYLCASSPRLAGARGEQYFGPGTRLTVT.

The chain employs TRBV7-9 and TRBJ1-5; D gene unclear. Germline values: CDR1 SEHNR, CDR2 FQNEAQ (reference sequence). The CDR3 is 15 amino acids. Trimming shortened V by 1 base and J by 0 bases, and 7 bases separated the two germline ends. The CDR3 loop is CASSLGGFSNQPQHF. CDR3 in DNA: TGTGCCAGCAGCTTAGGAGGCTTTAGCAATCAGCCCCAGCATTTT.

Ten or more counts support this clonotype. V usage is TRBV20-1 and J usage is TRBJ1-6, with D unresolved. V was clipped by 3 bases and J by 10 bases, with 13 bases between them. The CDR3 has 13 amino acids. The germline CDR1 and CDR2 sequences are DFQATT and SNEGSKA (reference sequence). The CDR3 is CSASSRRGSPLHF. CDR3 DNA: TGCAGTGCTAGCAGCAGGCGGGGATCACCCCTCCACTTT.

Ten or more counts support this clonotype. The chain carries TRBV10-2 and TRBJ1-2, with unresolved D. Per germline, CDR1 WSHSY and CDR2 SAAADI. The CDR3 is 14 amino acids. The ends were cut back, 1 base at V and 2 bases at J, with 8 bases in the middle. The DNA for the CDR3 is TGCGCCAGCAGTGAGTGGCTACTAAACTATGGCTACACCTTC. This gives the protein CASSEWLLNYGYTF.

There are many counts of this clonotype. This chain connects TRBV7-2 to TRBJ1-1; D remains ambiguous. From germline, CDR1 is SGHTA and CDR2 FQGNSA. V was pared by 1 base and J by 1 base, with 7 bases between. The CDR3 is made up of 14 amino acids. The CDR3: CASSLVGTNTEAFF. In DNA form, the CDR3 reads TGTGCCAGCAGCTTAGTGGGCACGAACACTGAAGCTTTCTTT.